This TCR beta chain came from a study of OX40 agonist ivuxolimab in advanced cancers. About the investigation overall: Ivuxolimab, which targeted the costimulatory receptor OX40 (CD134), was an agonistic, fully human IgG2 monoclonal antibody. Intravenous ivuxolimab was administered to patients every 2 weeks at six dose levels: 0.01, 0.1, 0.3, 1.5, 3 and 10 mg/kg. Of the roughly 51 dose-escalation patients, hepatocellular carcinoma was present in about 20, melanoma in approximately 15, renal cell carcinoma in 9 and head and neck cancer in 9. In the dose-escalation cohort, 82.7% of patients were male, and the mean age was around 60 years, with a range of about 20 to 79. Prior anti-PD-1, anti-PD-L1 or anti-CTLA-4 therapy was permitted, and checkpoint inhibitors had been received by roughly 42% of dose-escalation patients. Partial responses occurred in three dose-escalation patients: two with cutaneous melanoma and one with hepatocellular carcinoma. The point of sequencing TCRbeta in the periphery was to test whether ivuxolimab changed TCR sequence diversity and drove clonal T-cell expansion. The monotherapy dose-escalation portion (N of about 47 patients) of the phase I ivuxolimab trial is reported in the paper.

The trial excluded patients who had a history of autoimmune disease or who were on systemic immunosuppression. Peripheral blood for TCR sequencing was collected from all dose cohorts at baseline, on cycle 4 day 1, and on cycle 7 day 1. The samples were drawn from a first-in-human, open-label, multicenter phase I dose-escalation trial of ivuxolimab. Adults with locally advanced or metastatic melanoma, renal cell carcinoma, hepatocellular carcinoma or head and neck squamous cell carcinoma were enrolled in the trial. CD4+ and CD8+ T cells were sorted separately from peripheral blood before TCR sequencing. This clone was recorded once. Which antigen it targets is not known. The sample holds no much larger clone one base away, and base qualities are not on file. Genomic DNA was extracted from sorted cells for sequencing of the TCRbeta CDR3 region. TCRbeta CDR3 regions were sequenced using the immunoSEQ Assay. TCRdb took over this immuneACCESS table, retaining in-frame rearrangements with V and J assigned. Such tables are incomplete; in checked studies, under half of the missing clones stem from an unresolved V gene, and the remainder is unexplained. This sample comprises fewer than 100,000 clones, roughly 93% of them detected only once. 5.5% to 7% of the sample rests with the top ten.

At the junction V is shortened by 5 bases and J by 6 bases, with 18 bases in between. Taken from cysteine to phenylalanine, the CDR3 has 15 residues. Here the CDR3 DNA is all that survives: 45 bases in frame from base 1. Looking up the germline V gene yields CDR1 MNHNS and CDR2 SASEGT. General findings and caveats noted by the study authors: Antigen specificity was not determined for the clonally expanded peripheral T cells. On average, CD8+ T cells showed more expanded clones than CD4+ T cells after ivuxolimab. Low levels of normalized T-cell clonal expansion were also seen in some patients who did not respond. At doses of 0.1 to 3.0 mg/kg, clonal expansion of both CD4+ and CD8+ T cells in blood was seen between baseline and week 6. Partial responders in the 0.1-3.0 mg/kg groups had among the lowest normalized peripheral clonal expansion, especially among CD8+ T cells.

This clonotype was sampled from an adult with an advanced solid tumor such as melanoma, head and neck, liver or kidney cancer. The chain is encoded by TRBV6-1 joined to TRBJ2-3, and perhaps TRBD2 as D gene, on 6 matching bases. The sample here was CD4+ or CD8+ T cells sorted from blood, taken in a trial of the OX40 agonist ivuxolimab. The DNA is TGTGCCAGCAGTCACCTCGGGGGAATATCGGATACGCAGTATTTT. Its protein product is CASSHLGGISDTQYF.